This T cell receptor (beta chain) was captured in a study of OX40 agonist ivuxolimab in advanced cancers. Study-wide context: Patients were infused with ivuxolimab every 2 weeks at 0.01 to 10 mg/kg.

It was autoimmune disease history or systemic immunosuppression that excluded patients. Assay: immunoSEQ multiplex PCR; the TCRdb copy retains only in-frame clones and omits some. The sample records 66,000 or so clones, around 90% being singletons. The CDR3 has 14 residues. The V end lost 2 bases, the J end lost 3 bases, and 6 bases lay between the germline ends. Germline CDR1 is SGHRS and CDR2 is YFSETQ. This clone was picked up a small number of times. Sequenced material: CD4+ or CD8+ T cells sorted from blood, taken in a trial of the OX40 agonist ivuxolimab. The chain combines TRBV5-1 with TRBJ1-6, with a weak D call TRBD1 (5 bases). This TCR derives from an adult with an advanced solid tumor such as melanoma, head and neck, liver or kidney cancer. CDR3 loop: CASSLGDYNSPLHF. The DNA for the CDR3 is TGCGCCAGCAGCTTAGGGGACTATAATTCACCCCTCCACTTT.